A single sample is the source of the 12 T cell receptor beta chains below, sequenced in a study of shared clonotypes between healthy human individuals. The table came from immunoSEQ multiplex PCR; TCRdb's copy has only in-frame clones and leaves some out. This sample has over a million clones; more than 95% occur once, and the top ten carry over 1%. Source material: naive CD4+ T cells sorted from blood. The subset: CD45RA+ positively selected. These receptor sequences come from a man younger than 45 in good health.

The CDR3 bases are TGTGCCAGCAGTTTAGTCGGTCAGACTTACAATCAGCCCCAGCATTTT. This gives the protein CASSLVGQTYNQPQHF. V is TRBV27 and J is TRBJ1-5; D is ambiguous. Looked up from germline, CDR1 is MNHEY and CDR2 is SMNVEV (reference sequence). The CDR3 totals 16 residues. V lost 2 bases and J lost 3, with 14 bases in between.

The CDR3, as DNA: TGTGCCAGCACCAAAGGACTAGCGGGAGGGCCGGATACGCAGTATTTT. It specifies CASTKGLAGGPDTQYF. V gene TRBV28 combines with J gene TRBJ2-3; 15 bases align to TRBD2. CDR1 is MDHEN, CDR2 SYDVKM, per germline. The V and J ends lost 7 bases and 6 bases, in that order; junction bases with no gene match: 8. This CDR3 has 16 residues. Variable domain in full (rest from reference TRBV28 and TRBJ2-3): DVKVTQSSRYLVKRTGEKVFLECVQDMDHENMFWYRQDPGLGLRLIYFSYDVKMKEKGDIPEGYSVSREKKERFSLILESASTNQTSMYLCASTKGLAGGPDTQYFGPGTRLTVL.

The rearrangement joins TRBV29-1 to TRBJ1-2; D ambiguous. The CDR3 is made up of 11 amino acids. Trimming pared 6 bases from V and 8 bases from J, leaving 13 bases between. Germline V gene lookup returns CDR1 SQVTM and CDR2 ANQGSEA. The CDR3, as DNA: TGCAGCGTCCTCGGAGGCGTGGGCTACACCTTC. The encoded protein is CSVLGGVGYTF.

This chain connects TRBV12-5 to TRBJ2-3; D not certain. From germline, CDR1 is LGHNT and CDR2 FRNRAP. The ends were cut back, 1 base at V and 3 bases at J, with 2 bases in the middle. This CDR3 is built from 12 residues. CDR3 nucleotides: TGTGCTAGTGGTTTGGATACAGATACGCAGTATTTT. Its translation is CASGLDTDTQYF. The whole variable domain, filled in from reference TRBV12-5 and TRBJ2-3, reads DARVTQTPRHKVTEMGQEVTMRCQPILGHNTVFWYRQTMMQGLELLAYFRNRAPLDDSGMPKDRFSAEMPDATLATLKIQPSEPRDSAVYFCASGLDTDTQYFGPGTRLTVL.

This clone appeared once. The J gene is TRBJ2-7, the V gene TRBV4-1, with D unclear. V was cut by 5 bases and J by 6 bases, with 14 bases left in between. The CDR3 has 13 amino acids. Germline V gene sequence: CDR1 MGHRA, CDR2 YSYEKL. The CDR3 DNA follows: TGCGCCAGCAGCGACGGCAAGGGCGGCGAGCAGTACTTC. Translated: CASSDGKGGEQYF.

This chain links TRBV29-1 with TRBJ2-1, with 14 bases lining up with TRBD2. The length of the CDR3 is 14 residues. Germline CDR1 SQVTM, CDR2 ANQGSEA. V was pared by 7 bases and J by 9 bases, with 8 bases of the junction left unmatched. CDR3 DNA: TGCAGCGCGGGACTAGCGGGAGTTCAATTTGAGCAGTTCTTC. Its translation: CSAGLAGVQFEQFF.

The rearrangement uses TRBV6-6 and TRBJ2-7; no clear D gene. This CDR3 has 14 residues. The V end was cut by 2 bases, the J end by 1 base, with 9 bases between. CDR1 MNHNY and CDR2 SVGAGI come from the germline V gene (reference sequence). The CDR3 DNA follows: TGTGCCAGCAGTTACCCTGGCCCTTCCTACGAGCAGTACTTC. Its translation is CASSYPGPSYEQYF.

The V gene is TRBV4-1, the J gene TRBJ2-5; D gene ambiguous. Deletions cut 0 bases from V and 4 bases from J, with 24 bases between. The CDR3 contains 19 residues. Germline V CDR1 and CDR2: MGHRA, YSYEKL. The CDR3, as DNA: TGCGCCAGCAGCCAAGATGGGCTCGACTGGTCCAACTCAATAGAGACCCAGTACTTC. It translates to CASSQDGLDWSNSIETQYF.

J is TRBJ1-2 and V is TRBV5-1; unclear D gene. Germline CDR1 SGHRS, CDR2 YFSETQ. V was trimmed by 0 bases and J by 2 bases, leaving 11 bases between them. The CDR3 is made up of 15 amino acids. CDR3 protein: CASSLALGKNYGYTF. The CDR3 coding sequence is TGCGCCAGCAGCTTGGCCTTAGGGAAGAACTATGGCTACACCTTC.

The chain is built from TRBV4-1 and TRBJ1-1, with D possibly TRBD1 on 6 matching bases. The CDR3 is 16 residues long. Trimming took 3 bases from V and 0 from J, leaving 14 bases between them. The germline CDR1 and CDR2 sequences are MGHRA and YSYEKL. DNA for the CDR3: TGCGCCAGCAGCCACTCCGATACAGGGATGAACACTGAAGCTTTCTTT. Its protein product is CASSHSDTGMNTEAFF.

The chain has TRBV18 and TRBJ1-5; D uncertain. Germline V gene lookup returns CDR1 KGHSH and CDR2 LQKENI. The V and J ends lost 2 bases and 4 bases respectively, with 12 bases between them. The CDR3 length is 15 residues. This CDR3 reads CASSPSPGANQPQHF. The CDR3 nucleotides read TGTGCCAGCTCACCATCCCCGGGTGCGAATCAGCCCCAGCATTTT.

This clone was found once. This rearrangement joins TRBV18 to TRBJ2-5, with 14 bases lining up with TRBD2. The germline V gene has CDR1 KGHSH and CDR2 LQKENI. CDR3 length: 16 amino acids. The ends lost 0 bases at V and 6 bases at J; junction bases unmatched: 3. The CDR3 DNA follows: TGTGCCAGCTCACCACCAGGGACTAGCGGGAGAAAGACCCAGTACTTC. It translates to CASSPPGTSGRKTQYF.